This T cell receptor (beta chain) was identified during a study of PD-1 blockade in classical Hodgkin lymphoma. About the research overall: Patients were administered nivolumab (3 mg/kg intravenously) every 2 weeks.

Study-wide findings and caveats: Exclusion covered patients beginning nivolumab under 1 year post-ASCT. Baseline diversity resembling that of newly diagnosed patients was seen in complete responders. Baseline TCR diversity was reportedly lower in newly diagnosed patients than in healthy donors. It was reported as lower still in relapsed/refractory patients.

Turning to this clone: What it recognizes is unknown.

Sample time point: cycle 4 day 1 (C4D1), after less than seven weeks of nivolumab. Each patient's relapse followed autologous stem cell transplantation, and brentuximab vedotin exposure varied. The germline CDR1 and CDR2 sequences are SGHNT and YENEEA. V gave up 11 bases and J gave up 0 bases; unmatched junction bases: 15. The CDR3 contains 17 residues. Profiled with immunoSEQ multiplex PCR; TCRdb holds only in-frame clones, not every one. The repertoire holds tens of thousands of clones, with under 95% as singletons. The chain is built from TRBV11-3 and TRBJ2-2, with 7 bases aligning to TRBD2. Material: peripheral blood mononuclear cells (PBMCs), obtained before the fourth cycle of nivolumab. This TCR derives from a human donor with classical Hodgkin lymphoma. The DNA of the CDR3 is TGTGCCTCGGGGGGTCCGAGGGAATCTACGAACACCGGGGAGCTGTTTTTT. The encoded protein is CASGGPRESTNTGELFF.